The clone carrying this TCR beta chain was counted ten times or more. Using unique molecular identifiers, the investigators prepared the TCRbeta library. In TCRdb, the PCR reads were re-called with MiXCR into one record per CDR3 protein. The sample has around 130,000 distinct CDR3 sequences, more than 9.5% seen once. This sample was taken from a study of T-cell reconstitution after alpha-beta-depleted transplantation in children. This receptor was identified in a girl in the first two years of life who had a stem cell transplant for combined immunodeficiency, so the T cells may come from the graft donor. Sequences were derived from PBMCs, mostly from graft donor cells, sampled 180 days after TCRalphabeta/CD19-depleted stem cell transplant.

CDR3 coding DNA: TGTGCCAGCAGCTTAGCGCGGGTCACTTTCGACAATGAGCAGTTCTTC. Protein product: CASSLARVTFDNEQFF. J is TRBJ2-1 and V is TRBV7-9; a possible D gene is TRBD2 (5 bases). This CDR3 has 16 amino acids. Trimming removed 0 bases at V and 5 bases at J, with 14 bases between. Germline V gives CDR1 SEHNR, CDR2 FQNEAQ (reference sequence).